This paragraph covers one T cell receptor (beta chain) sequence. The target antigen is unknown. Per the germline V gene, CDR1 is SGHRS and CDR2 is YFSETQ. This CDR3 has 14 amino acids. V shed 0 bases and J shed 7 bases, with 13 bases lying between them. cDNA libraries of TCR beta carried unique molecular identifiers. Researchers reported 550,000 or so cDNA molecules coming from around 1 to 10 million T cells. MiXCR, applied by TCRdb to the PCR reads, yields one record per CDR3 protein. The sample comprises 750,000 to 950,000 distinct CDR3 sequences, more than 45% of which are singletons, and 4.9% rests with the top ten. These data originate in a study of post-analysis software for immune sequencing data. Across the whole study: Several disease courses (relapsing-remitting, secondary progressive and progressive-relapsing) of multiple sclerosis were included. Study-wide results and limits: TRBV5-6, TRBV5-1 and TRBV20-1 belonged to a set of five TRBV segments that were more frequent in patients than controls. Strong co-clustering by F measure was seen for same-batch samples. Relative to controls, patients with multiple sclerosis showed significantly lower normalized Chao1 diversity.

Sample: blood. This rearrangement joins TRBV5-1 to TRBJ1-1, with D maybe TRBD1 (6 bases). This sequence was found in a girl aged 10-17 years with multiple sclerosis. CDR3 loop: CASSLASGVGEAFF. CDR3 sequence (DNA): TGCGCCAGCAGCTTGGCATCAGGGGTCGGTGAAGCTTTCTTT.